The next 19 T cell receptor beta chains were all read from a single sample in a study of cytomegalovirus exposure and HLA in healthy donors. Here immunoSEQ multiplex PCR was the method, and the copy in TCRdb shows in-frame clones only, minus some. The data show about 360,000 clones, with 70% to 90% seen just once and approximately 0.8% held by the top ten. The source material was PBMCs. Every receptor here comes from a woman in her late teens or twenties in good health and CMV-seronegative.

The table lists this clone with a few counts. The rearrangement joins TRBV2 to TRBJ1-1; no clear D. V dropped 7 bases and J dropped 0 bases, with 9 bases sitting between them. The V gene's germline CDR1 is SNHLY and CDR2 FYNNEI. The CDR3 contains 13 residues. The CDR3, as DNA: TGTGCCAGCACTTCAGATATGAACACTGAAGCTTTCTTT. Protein product: CASTSDMNTEAFF.

The chain couples TRBV9 to TRBJ1-1, with 7 bases identical to TRBD1. This CDR3 has 16 residues. CDR1 SGDLS and CDR2 YYNGEE come from the germline V gene. The junction had 13 bases not matched to a gene; V was cut back by 4 bases and J by 4 bases. The CDR3 reads CASSLGEGARITEAFF. The CDR3 DNA reads TGTGCCAGCAGCCTAGGAGAGGGGGCGAGGATCACTGAAGCTTTCTTT.

The V gene is TRBV5-4, the J gene TRBJ1-2; 7 bases match TRBD1. V dropped 6 bases and J dropped 2; count of bases not matched to a gene: 7. This CDR3 contains 14 residues. Germline CDR1 SGHNT, CDR2 YYREEE (reference sequence). CDR3 sequence reads: CASTNRGPNYGYTF. The CDR3 DNA sequence: TGTGCCAGCACCAACAGGGGTCCCAACTATGGCTACACCTTC.

This chain uses TRBV18 with TRBJ1-4, with 8 positions matching TRBD1. This CDR3 comprises 15 residues. The ends lost 3 bases at V and 8 bases at J; junction bases unmatched: 8. Germline assignment: CDR1 KGHSH and CDR2 LQKENI. CDR3 nucleotides: TGTGCCAGCTCACCCAAGGACAGGGTAGACGAAAAACTGTTTTTT. Translated, it gives CASSPKDRVDEKLFF.

The rearrangement joins TRBV30 to TRBJ1-5; D unresolved. The V gene lost 0 bases and the J gene lost 0 bases, with 9 bases spanning the gap. The CDR3 is 15 residues long. The germline gives CDR1 GTSNPN, CDR2 SVGIG (reference sequence). The CDR3 region has the DNA TGTGCCTGGAGTGTACGAGGGTATAGCAATCAGCCCCAGCATTTT. Protein product: CAWSVRGYSNQPQHF. Filled out from reference TRBV30 and TRBJ1-5, the complete variable domain reads SQTIHQWPATLVQPVGSPLSLECTVEGTSNPNLYWYRQAAGRGLQLLFYSVGIGQISSEVPQNLSASRPQDRQFILSSKKLLLSDSGFYLCAWSVRGYSNQPQHFGDGTRLSIL.

V usage is TRBV2 and J usage is TRBJ2-3, with TRBD2 matching over 12 bases. This CDR3 has 16 amino acids. Germline V gene data show CDR1 as SNHLY and CDR2 as FYNNEI. V trimming: 6 bases; J trimming: 2 bases; junction bases outside the gene matches: 6. CDR3 DNA: TGTGCCAGCAGGTCGCGACTAGCGGGGGACACAGATACGCAGTATTTT. This gives the protein CASRSRLAGDTDTQYF.

This chain uses TRBV27 with TRBJ1-1; tentatively, D is TRBD1 (5 bases). The CDR3 has 14 residues. The V end was cut by 3 bases, the J end by 1 base, with 9 bases between. Germline V gives CDR1 MNHEY, CDR2 SMNVEV (reference sequence). The CDR3 is CASSLWGTNTEAFF. The CDR3 DNA reads as TGTGCCAGCAGTTTGTGGGGCACGAACACTGAAGCTTTCTTT.

The table lists this clone with a few counts. The chain uses TRBV18 and TRBJ2-7; 10 bases agree with TRBD1. The CDR3 totals 14 residues. The trim removed 3 bases at V and 7 bases at J, leaving 6 bases unmatched. Germline CDR1 KGHSH, CDR2 LQKENI. CDR3 bases: TGTGCCAGCTCACCGGGGACAGGGGTTCGGGAGCAGTACTTC. As protein: CASSPGTGVREQYF.

This chain joins TRBV2 and TRBJ2-3; the D is unclear. Trimming removed 1 base from V and 0 bases from J, with 8 bases in between. Germline assignment: CDR1 SNHLY and CDR2 FYNNEI. The CDR3 length is 15 residues. The CDR3 region has the DNA TGTGCCAGCAGTGAAGGTCCTTTTAGCACAGATACGCAGTATTTT. This sequence encodes CASSEGPFSTDTQYF.

This clone was seen a few times. The chain carries TRBV25-1 and TRBJ2-1; TRBD2 matches 7 bases. In germline, CDR1 is MGHDK, CDR2 SYGVNS. The CDR3 contains 12 residues. J was trimmed by 12 bases and V by 4 bases; bases with no gene match: 6. The CDR3 reads CASSVDRGVQFF. In nucleotides, the CDR3 is TGTGCCAGCAGTGTTGACCGGGGGGTGCAGTTCTTC.

The chain carries TRBV7-8 and TRBJ2-5, with D perhaps TRBD1 (6 bases). This CDR3 has 14 amino acids. V was cut by 0 bases and J by 5 bases, with 10 bases left in between. CDR1 is SGHVS, CDR2 FQNEAQ, per germline. The CDR3, as DNA: TGTGCCAGCAGCTTAGCTACAGGGCGGGAGACCCAGTACTTC. Its protein is CASSLATGRETQYF.

This rearrangement joins TRBV30 to TRBJ2-5; possibly TRBD1 for D (5 bases). Per germline, CDR1 GTSNPN and CDR2 SVGIG (reference sequence). The CDR3 has 12 residues. Between the trimmed V and J ends, which lost 4 bases and 7 bases, there was a span of 13 bases. The CDR3 region has the DNA TGTGCCTGGAACATCCTTAGGGGGACCCAGTACTTC. It translates to CAWNILRGTQYF.

V is TRBV6-5 and J is TRBJ2-1; D might be TRBD1 (6 bases). CDR1 is MNHEY, CDR2 SVGAGI, per germline. The V end was cut by 0 bases, the J end by 0 bases, with 9 bases between. The CDR3 is 16 residues long. CDR3 loop: CASSYSTGSSYNEQFF. CDR3 sequence (DNA): TGTGCCAGCAGTTACTCGACAGGAAGCTCCTACAATGAGCAGTTCTTC.

The CDR3 reads CASSQSDREPYSGANVLTF. CDR3 DNA sequence: TGCGCCAGCAGTCAATCTGACAGGGAACCTTATTCTGGGGCCAACGTCCTGACTTTC. The gene calls are TRBV23-1 and TRBJ2-6; 7 bases match TRBD1. TRBV23-1 is an ORF for which the function is uncertain. Trimming cost V 0 bases and J 1 base; bases outside gene matches: 9. This CDR3 is built from 19 residues.

The rearrangement links TRBV5-1 to TRBJ2-7; 10 bases align to TRBD2. CDR1 SGHRS and CDR2 YFSETQ come from the germline V gene. This CDR3 comprises 16 residues. J gave up 3 bases and V 5 bases, and 11 bases lay outside the gene matches. As DNA, the CDR3 is TGCGCCAGCAGTAAGGCTAGCGGGAGTATGGGCTACGAGCAGTACTTC. Residues: CASSKASGSMGYEQYF.

The rearrangement links TRBV27 to TRBJ2-1, with 11 bases aligning to TRBD2. The CDR3 is 15 residues long. Unmatched junction bases numbered 5, after V lost 7 bases and J lost 3 bases. In germline, CDR1 is MNHEY, CDR2 SMNVEV (reference sequence). CDR3 loop: CASKPGLADYNEQFF. The CDR3 bases are TGTGCCAGCAAGCCGGGACTAGCGGACTACAATGAGCAGTTCTTC.

The rearrangement links TRBV19 to TRBJ2-3; possibly TRBD1 for D (6 bases). Germline V CDR1 and CDR2: LNHDA, SQIVND (reference sequence). V lost 1 base and J lost 6, with 11 bases in between. This CDR3 is built from 14 residues. CDR3 sequence reads: CASSIGPTGDTQYF. CDR3 nucleotide sequence: TGTGCCAGTAGTATAGGCCCGACAGGCGATACGCAGTATTTT.

This clone was counted a single time. The V gene is TRBV5-1, the J gene TRBJ1-1; no firm D call. V was clipped by 2 bases and J by 0 bases, with 14 bases between them. The CDR3 runs 16 residues. From germline, CDR1 is SGHRS and CDR2 YFSETQ. The CDR3 nucleotides read TGCGCCAGCAGCTTTGCGCGTTCTGAGCTGAACACTGAAGCTTTCTTT. As protein: CASSFARSELNTEAFF.

The CDR3 nucleotides read TGTGCCAGCAGTTTCACTAGCGGGGGAAATGAGCAGTTCTTC. It translates to CASSFTSGGNEQFF. This chain uses TRBV27 with TRBJ2-1, with 11 nucleotides matching TRBD2. The CDR3 covers 14 residues. The J segment lost 7 bases and the V segment lost 3 bases, leaving 2 bases of the junction unmatched. Germline CDR1 reads MNHEY; CDR2 reads SMNVEV (reference sequence).